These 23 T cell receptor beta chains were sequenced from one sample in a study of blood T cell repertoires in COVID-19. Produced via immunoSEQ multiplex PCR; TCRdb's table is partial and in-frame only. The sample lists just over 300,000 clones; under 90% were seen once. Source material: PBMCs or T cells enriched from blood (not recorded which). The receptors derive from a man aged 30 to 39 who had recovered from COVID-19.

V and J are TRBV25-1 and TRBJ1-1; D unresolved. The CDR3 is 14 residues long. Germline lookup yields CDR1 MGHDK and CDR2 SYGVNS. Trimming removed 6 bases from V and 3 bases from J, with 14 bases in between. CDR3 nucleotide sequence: TGTGCCAGCAGGGGAGAGGGTATTGACACTGAAGCTTTCTTT. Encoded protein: CASRGEGIDTEAFF.

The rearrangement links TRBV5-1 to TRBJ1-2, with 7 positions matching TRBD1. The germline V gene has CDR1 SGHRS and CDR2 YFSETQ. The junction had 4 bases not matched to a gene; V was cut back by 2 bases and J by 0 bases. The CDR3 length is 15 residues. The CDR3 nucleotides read TGCGCCAGCAGCTTCAACAGGGGAGCTAACTATGGCTACACCTTC. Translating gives CASSFNRGANYGYTF.

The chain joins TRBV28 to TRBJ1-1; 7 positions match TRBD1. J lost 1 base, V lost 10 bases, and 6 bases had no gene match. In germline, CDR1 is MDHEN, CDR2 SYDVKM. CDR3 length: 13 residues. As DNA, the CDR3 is TGTGCCAACCAAGGGACAGCGAACACTGAAGCTTTCTTT. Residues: CANQGTANTEAFF.

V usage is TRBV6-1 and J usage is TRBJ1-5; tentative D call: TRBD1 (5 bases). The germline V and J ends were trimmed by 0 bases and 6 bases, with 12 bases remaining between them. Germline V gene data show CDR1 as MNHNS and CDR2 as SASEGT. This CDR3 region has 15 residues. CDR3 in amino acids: CASSEAGGRSQPQHF. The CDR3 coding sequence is TGTGCCAGCAGTGAAGCGGGGGGACGGAGTCAGCCCCAGCATTTT.

In DNA form, the CDR3 reads TGTGCCAGCAGCTTGCGTTCGGGGGGGTTAACAGATACGCAGTATTTT. It encodes CASSLRSGGLTDTQYF. The chain couples TRBV5-8 to TRBJ2-3; 8 bases are shared with TRBD2. V trimming: 1 base; J trimming: 3 bases; junction bases outside the gene matches: 7. Germline CDR1 SGHTS, CDR2 YDEGEE. The CDR3 consists of 16 residues.

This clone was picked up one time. CDR3 in DNA: TGTGCCAGCAGCGCGGGGGGCCCAGTCAATGAGCAGTTCTTC. Translation: CASSAGGPVNEQFF. This chain uses TRBV5-4 with TRBJ2-1; TRBD2 agrees at 8 bases. The CDR3 is made up of 14 amino acids. J was trimmed by 6 bases and V by 4 bases; bases with no gene match: 6. CDR1 SGHNT and CDR2 YYREEE come from the germline V gene (reference sequence).

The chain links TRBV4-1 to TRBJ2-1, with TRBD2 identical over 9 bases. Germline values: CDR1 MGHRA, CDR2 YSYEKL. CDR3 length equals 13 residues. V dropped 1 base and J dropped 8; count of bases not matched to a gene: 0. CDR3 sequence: CASSQVAGDEQFF. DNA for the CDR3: TGCGCCAGCAGCCAAGTAGCGGGGGATGAGCAGTTCTTC.

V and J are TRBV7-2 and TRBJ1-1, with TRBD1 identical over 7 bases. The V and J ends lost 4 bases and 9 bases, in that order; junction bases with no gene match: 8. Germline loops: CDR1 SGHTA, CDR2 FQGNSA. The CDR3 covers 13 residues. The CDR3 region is CASSSRQGFKAFF. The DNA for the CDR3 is TGTGCCAGCAGCTCAAGACAGGGCTTCAAAGCTTTCTTT.

The CDR3 region is CASSLGAGWYTEAFF. The CDR3 DNA reads as TGCGCCAGCAGCTTGGGGGCAGGTTGGTACACTGAAGCTTTCTTT. This chain uses TRBV5-1 with TRBJ1-1; D is ambiguous. Germline V gene sequence: CDR1 SGHRS, CDR2 YFSETQ. The V end lost 0 bases, the J end lost 3 bases, and 12 bases lay between the germline ends. The CDR3 runs 15 residues.

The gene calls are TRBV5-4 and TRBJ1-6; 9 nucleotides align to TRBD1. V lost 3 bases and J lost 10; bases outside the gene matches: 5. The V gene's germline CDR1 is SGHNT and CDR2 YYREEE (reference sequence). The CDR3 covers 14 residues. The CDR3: CASSYFTGGSPLHF. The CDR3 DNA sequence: TGTGCCAGCAGCTACTTTACAGGGGGCTCACCCCTCCACTTT.

DNA for the CDR3: TGTGCCAGCAGTTACTCGGCTAGCGGCTACGAGCAGTACTTC. Amino acid sequence: CASSYSASGYEQYF. The chain joins TRBV6-5 to TRBJ2-7; TRBD2 aligns across 7 bases. Germline V gene data show CDR1 as MNHEY and CDR2 as SVGAGI. Trimming took 0 bases from V and 3 from J; bases not matched to a gene: 2. This CDR3 region has 14 residues.

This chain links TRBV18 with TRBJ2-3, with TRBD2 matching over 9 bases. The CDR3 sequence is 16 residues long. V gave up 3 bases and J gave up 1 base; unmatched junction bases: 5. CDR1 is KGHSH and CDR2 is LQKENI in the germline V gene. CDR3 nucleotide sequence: TGTGCCAGCTCACCTCTGGCGGGGGGGGGCACAGATACGCAGTATTTT. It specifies CASSPLAGGGTDTQYF.

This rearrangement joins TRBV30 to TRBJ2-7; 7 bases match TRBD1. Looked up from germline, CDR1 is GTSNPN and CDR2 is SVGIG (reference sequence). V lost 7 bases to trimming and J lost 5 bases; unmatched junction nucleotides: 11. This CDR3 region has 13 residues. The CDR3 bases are TGTGCCTCCCTGACAGGGAACCACCACGAGCAGTACTTC. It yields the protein CASLTGNHHEQYF.

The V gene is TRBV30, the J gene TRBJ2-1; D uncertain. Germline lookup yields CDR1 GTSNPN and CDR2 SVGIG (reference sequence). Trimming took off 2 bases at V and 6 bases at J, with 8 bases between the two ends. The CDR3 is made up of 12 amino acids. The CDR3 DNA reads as TGTGCCTGGAGTCCTAGGTCCAATGAGCAGTTCTTC. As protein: CAWSPRSNEQFF.

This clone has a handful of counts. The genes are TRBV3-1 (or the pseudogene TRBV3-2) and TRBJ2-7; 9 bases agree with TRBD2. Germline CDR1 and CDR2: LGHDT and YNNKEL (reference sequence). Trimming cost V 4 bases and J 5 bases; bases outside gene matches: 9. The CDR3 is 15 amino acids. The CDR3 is CASSPVGRGGHEQYF. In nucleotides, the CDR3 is TGTGCCAGCAGCCCCGTTGGGCGGGGGGGGCACGAGCAGTACTTC.

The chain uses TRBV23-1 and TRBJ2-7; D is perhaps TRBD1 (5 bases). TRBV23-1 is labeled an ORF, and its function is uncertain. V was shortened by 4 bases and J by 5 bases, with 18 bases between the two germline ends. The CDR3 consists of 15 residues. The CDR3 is CASSRFPAGNHEQYF. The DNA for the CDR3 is TGCGCCAGCAGTCGCTTCCCGGCAGGGAACCACGAGCAGTACTTC.

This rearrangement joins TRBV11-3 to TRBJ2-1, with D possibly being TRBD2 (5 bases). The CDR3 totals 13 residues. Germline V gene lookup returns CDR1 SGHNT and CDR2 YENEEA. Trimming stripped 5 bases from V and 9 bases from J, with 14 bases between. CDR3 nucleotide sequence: TGTGCCAGCAGCCCGGACCACCGGGGTGAGCAGTTCTTC. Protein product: CASSPDHRGEQFF.

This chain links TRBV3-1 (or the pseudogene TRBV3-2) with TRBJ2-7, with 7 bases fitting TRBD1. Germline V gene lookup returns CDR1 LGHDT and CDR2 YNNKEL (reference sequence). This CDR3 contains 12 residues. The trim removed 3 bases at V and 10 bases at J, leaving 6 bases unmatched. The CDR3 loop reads CASSQKDRQQYF. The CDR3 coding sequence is TGTGCCAGCAGCCAGAAGGACAGGCAACAGTACTTC.

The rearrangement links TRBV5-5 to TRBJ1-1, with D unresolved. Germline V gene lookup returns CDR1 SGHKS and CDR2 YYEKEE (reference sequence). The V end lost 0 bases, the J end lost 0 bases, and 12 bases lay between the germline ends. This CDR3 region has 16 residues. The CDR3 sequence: CASSLGPGSMNTEAFF. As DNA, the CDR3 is TGTGCCAGCAGCTTGGGCCCGGGGTCCATGAACACTGAAGCTTTCTTT.

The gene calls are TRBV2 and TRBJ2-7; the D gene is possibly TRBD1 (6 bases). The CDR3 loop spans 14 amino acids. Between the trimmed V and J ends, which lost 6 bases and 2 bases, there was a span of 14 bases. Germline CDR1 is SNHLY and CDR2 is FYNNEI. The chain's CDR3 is CASSPRTETYEQYF. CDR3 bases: TGTGCCAGCAGCCCGAGGACAGAGACCTACGAGCAGTACTTC.

DNA for the CDR3: TGTGCCACCAGTGCTTCCAACAGGGATCAGCCCCAGCATTTT. This sequence encodes CATSASNRDQPQHF. The rearrangement joins TRBV24-1 to TRBJ1-5; D possibly corresponds to TRBD1 (6 bases). The germline V gene encodes CDR1 KGHDR and CDR2 SFDVKD. The ends were cut back, 5 bases at V and 5 bases at J, with 12 bases in the middle. CDR3 size: 14 residues.

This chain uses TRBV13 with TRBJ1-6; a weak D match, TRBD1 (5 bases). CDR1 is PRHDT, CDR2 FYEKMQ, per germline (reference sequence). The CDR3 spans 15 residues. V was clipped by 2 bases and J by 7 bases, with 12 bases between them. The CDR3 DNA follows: TGTGCCAGCAGCTTACGTGCGAAGGGGAATTCACCCCTCCACTTT. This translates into CASSLRAKGNSPLHF.

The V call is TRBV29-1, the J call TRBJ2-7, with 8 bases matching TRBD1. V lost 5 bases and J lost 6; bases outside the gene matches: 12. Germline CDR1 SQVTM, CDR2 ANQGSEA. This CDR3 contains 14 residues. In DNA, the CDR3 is TGCAGCGTTATCGACGGGACAGGTCCCATCGAGCAGTACTTC. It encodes CSVIDGTGPIEQYF.